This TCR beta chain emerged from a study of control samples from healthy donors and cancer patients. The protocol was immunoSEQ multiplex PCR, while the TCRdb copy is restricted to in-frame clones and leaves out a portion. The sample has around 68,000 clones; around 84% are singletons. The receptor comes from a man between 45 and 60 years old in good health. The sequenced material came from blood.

The CDR3 loop is CASSGQTLTEAFF. CDR3 DNA: TGTGCCAGCTCGGGACAAACCCTCACTGAAGCTTTCTTT. The chain recombines TRBV7-2 with TRBJ1-1, with D tentatively TRBD1 (6 bases). CDR1 is SGHTA, CDR2 FQGNSA, per germline. This CDR3 is 13 amino acids long. With 8 bases removed from V and 4 bases from J, the gap between germline ends came to 14 bases.